This T cell receptor beta chain was identified during a study of radiotherapy plus CTLA-4 blockade in lung cancer. General observations from the study: Alongside interferon-beta, early blood T cell clone dynamics were reportedly the best predictor of response. Some TCR clones had been derived from tumors. These clones expanded in peripheral blood after radiotherapy plus ipilimumab.

Clones were sequenced by immunoSEQ multiplex PCR, and TCRdb holds only the in-frame ones, with some missing. Found here are 30,000 to 35,000 clones, approximately 70% of them singletons; the top ten hold 3% to 5%. This clone was detected only once. Its antigen is undetermined. The CDR3 consists of 14 residues. Per germline, CDR1 MDHEN and CDR2 SYDVKM. Trimming left V 6 bases short and J 1 base short, with 13 bases between. The sequence was collected from a human donor with non-small cell lung cancer who had stable disease on radiotherapy plus ipilimumab. The chain couples TRBV28 to TRBJ2-7; D is unresolved. This specimen was peripheral blood, taken from a patient treated with radiotherapy plus ipilimumab. The CDR3 sequence: CASSGSLGSYEQYF. Here the CDR3 DNA reads TGTGCCAGCAGCGGTAGCCTAGGATCCTACGAGCAGTACTTC.